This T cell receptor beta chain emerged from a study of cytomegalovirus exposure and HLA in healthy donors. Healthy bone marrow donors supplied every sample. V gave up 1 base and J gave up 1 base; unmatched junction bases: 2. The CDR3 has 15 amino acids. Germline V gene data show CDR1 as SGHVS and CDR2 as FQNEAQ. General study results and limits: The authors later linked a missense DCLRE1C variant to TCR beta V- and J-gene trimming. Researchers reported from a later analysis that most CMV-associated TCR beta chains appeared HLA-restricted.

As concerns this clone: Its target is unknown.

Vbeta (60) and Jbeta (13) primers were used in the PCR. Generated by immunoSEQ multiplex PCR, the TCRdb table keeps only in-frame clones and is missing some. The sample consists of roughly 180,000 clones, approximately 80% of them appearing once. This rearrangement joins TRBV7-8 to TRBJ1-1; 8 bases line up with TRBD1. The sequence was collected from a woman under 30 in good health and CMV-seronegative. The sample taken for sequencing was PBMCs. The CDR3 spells CASSLVGTGNTEAFF. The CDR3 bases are TGTGCCAGCAGCTTAGTCGGGACAGGGAACACTGAAGCTTTCTTT.